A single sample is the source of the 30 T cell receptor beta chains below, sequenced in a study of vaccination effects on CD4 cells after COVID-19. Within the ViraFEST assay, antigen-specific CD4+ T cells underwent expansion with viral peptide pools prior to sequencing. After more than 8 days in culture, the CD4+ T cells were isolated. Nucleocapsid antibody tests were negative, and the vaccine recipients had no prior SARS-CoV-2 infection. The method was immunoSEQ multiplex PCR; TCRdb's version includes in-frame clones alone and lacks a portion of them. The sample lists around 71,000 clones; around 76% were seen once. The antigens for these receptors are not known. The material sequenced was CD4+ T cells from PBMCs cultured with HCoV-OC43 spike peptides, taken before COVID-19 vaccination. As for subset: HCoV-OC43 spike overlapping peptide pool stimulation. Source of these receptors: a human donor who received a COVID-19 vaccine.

The CDR3 DNA is TGCGCCAGCAGCTTGGCTGGCGGGGGGGCCTTGTATGAGCAGTTCTTC. This encodes CASSLAGGGALYEQFF. This chain joins TRBV5-1 and TRBJ2-1, with 9 bases aligning to TRBD2. CDR1 is SGHRS and CDR2 is YFSETQ in the germline V gene. With V trimmed by 0 bases and J by 8 bases, 9 bases remained unmatched. This CDR3 is 16 amino acids long.

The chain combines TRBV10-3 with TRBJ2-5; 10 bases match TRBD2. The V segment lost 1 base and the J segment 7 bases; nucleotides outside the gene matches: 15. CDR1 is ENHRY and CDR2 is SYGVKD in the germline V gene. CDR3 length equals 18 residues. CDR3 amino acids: CAISELSGAGGPAATQYF. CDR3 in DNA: TGTGCCATCAGTGAGTTGTCAGGAGCGGGGGGGCCGGCTGCGACCCAGTACTTC.

The CDR3 DNA sequence: TGTGCCAGCTCACCGGGCAGCTCTGGAAACACCATATATTTT. It encodes CASSPGSSGNTIYF. This rearrangement joins TRBV18 to TRBJ1-3; D is unclear. CDR3 length: 14 residues. Between the trimmed V and J ends, which lost 3 bases and 0 bases, there was a span of 6 bases. Germline CDR1 KGHSH, CDR2 LQKENI.

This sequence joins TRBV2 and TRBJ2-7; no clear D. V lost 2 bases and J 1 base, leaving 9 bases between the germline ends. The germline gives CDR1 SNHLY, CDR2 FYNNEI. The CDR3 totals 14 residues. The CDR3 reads CASSENQASYEQYV. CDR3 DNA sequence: TGTGCCAGCAGTGAAAACCAGGCTTCCTACGAGCAGTACGTC.

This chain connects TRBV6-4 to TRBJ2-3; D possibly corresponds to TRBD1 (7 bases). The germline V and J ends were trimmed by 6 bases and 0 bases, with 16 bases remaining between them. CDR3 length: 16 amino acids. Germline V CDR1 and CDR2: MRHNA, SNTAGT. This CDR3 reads CASSQLSGGSTDTQYF. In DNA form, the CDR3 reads TGTGCCAGCAGCCAACTTTCAGGGGGGAGCACAGATACGCAGTATTTT.

The DNA of the CDR3 is TGTGCCACCAGTGACAGGGGGCGAAACACCATATATTTT. It encodes CATSDRGRNTIYF. V usage is TRBV24-1 and J usage is TRBJ1-3; 8 bases align to TRBD1. CDR3 length equals 13 residues. The germline CDR1 and CDR2 sequences are KGHDR and SFDVKD. J was trimmed by 5 bases and V by 4 bases; bases with no gene match: 0.

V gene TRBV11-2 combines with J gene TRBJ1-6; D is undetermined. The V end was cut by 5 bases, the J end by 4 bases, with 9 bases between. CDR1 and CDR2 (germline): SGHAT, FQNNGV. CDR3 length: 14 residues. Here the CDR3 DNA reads TGTGCCAGCAGCCCCGGACTGTATAATTCACCCCTCCACTTT. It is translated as CASSPGLYNSPLHF.

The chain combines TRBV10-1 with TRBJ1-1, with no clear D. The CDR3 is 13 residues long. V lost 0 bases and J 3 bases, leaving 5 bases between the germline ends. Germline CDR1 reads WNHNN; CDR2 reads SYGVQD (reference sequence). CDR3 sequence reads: CASSESIYTEAFF. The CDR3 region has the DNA TGCGCCAGCAGTGAGTCGATCTACACTGAAGCTTTCTTT.

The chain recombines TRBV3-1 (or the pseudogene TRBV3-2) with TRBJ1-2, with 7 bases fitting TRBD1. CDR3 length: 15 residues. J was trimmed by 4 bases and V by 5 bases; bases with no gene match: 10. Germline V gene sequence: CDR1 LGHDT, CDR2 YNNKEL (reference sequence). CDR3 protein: CASSKGGQRSYGYTF. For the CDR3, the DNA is TGTGCCAGCAGCAAAGGGGGACAGAGAAGCTATGGCTACACCTTC.

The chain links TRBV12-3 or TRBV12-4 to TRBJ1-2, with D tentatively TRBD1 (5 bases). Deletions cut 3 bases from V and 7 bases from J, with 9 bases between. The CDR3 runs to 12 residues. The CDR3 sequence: CASSFGRAGYTF. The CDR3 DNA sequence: TGTGCCAGCAGTTTCGGCAGGGCTGGCTACACCTTC.

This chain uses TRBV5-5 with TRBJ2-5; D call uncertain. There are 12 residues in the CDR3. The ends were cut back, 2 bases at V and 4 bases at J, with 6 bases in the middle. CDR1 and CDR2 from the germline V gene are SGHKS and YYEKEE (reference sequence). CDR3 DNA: TGTGCCAGCAGCTTAATTGGAGAGACCCAGTACTTC. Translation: CASSLIGETQYF.

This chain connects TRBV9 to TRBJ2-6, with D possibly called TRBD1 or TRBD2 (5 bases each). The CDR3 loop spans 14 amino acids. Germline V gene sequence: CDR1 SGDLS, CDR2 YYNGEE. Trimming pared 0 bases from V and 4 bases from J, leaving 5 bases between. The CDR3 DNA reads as TGTGCCAGCAGCGTAGGGGACGGGGCCAACGTCCTGACTTTC. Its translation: CASSVGDGANVLTF.

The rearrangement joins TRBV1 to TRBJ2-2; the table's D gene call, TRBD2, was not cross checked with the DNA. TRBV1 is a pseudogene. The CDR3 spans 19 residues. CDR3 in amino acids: CTSSPTRTSSRSNTGELFF. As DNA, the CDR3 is TGCACCAGCAGCCCGACGAGGACTAGCAGCCGATCGAACACCGGGGAGCTGTTTTTT.

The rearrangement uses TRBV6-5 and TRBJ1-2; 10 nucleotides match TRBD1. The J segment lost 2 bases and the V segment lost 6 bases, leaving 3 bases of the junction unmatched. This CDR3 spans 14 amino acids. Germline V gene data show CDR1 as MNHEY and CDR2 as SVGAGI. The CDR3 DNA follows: TGTGCCAGCAGGCGACAGGGGGCGAACTATGGCTACACCTTC. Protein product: CASRRQGANYGYTF.

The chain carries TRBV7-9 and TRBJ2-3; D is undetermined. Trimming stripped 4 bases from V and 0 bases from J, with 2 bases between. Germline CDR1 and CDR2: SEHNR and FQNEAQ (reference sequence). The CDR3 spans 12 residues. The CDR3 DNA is TGTGCCAGCAGCTACAGCACAGATACGCAGTATTTT. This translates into CASSYSTDTQYF.

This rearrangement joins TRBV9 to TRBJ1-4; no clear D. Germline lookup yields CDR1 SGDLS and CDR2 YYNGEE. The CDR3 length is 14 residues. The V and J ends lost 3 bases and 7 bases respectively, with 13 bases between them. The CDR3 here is CASSARKGPEKLFF. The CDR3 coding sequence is TGTGCCAGCAGCGCCCGGAAGGGCCCTGAAAAACTGTTTTTT.

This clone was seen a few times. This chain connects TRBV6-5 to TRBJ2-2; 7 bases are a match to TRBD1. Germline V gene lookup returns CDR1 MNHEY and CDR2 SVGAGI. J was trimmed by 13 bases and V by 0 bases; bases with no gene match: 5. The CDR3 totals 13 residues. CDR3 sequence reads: CASSYSTGSALFF. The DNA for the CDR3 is TGTGCCAGCAGTTACTCGACAGGGTCGGCGCTGTTTTTT.

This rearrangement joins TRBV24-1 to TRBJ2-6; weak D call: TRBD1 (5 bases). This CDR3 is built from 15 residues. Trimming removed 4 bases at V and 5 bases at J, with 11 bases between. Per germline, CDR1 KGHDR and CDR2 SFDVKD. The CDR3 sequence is CATSDPGQRANVLTF. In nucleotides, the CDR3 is TGTGCCACCAGTGACCCAGGGCAGCGGGCCAACGTCCTGACTTTC.

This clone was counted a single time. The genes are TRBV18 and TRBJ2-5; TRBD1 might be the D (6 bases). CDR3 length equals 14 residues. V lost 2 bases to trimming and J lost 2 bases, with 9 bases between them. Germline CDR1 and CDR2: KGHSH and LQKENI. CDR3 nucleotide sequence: TGTGCCAGCTCACCAAAGGGGGATCAAGAGACCCAGTACTTC. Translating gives CASSPKGDQETQYF. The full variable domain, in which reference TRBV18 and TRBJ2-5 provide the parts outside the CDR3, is NAGVMQNPRHLVRRRGQEARLRCSPMKGHSHVYWYRQLPEEGLKFMVYLQKENIIDESGMPKERFSAEFPKEGPSILRIQQVVRGDSAAYFCASSPKGDQETQYFGPGTRLLVL.

The CDR3, as DNA: TGCAGTGCTAGTCCCAGCGACAGGGGGCACACTGAAGCTTTCTTT. Amino acid sequence: CSASPSDRGHTEAFF. The chain employs TRBV20-1 and TRBJ1-1; 10 bases line up with TRBD1. V lost 3 bases to trimming and J lost 3 bases; unmatched junction nucleotides: 7. Per germline, CDR1 DFQATT and CDR2 SNEGSKA (reference sequence). The CDR3 contains 15 residues.

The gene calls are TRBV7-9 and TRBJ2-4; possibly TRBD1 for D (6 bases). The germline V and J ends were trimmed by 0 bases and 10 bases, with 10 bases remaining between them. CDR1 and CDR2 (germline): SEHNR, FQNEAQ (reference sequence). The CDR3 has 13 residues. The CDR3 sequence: CASSLAGGAIQYF. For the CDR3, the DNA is TGTGCCAGCAGCTTAGCAGGGGGAGCTATTCAGTACTTC.

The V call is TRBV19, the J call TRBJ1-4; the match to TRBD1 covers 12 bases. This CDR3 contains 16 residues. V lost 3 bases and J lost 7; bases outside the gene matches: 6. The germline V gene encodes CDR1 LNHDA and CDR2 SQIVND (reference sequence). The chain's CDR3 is CASSIRDRGRVEKLFF. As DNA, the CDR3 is TGTGCCAGTAGTATCCGGGACAGGGGGCGCGTTGAAAAACTGTTTTTT.

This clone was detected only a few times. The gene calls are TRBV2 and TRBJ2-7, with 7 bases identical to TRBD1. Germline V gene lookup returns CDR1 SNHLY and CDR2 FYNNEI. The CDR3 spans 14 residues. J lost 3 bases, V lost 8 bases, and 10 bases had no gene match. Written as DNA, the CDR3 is TGTGCCAGCTTACAGGAGCAGGGGGACTACGAGCAGTACGTC. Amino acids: CASLQEQGDYEQYV.

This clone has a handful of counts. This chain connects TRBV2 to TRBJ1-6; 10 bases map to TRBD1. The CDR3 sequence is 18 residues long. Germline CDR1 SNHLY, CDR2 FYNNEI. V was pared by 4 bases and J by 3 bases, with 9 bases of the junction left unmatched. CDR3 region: CASSVPGQGSRYNSPLHF. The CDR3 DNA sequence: TGTGCCAGCAGTGTCCCGGGACAGGGGTCCCGCTATAATTCACCCCTCCACTTT.

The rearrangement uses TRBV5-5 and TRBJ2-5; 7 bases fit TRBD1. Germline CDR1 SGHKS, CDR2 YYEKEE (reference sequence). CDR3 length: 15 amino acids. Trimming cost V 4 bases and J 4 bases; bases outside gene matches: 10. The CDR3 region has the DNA TGTGCCAGCAGCCAAGCCGACAGGGTTGGAGAGACCCAGTACTTC. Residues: CASSQADRVGETQYF.

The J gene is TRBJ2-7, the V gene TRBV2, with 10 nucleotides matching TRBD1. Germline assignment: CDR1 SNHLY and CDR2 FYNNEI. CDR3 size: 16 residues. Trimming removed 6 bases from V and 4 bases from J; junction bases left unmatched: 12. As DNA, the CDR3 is TGTGCCAGCAGAGACCCGGGGACAGGGGCGGGTTACGAGCAGTACGTC. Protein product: CASRDPGTGAGYEQYV.

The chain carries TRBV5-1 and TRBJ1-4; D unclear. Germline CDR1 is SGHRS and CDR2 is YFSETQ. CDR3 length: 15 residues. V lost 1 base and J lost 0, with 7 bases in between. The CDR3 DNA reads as TGCGCCAGCAGCTTGCATCGGGCAACTAATGAAAAACTGTTTTTT. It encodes CASSLHRATNEKLFF. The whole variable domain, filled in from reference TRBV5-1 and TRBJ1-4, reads KAGVTQTPRYLIKTRGQQVTLSCSPISGHRSVSWYQQTPGQGLQFLFEYFSETQRNKGNFPGRFSGRQFSNSRSEMNVSTLELGDSALYLCASSLHRATNEKLFFGSGTQLSVL.

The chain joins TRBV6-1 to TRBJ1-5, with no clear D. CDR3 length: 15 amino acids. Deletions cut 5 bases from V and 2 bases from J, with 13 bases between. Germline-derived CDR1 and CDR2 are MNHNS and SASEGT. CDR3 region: CASSLLRHGNQPQHF. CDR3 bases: TGTGCCAGCAGTCTCCTCAGACATGGCAATCAGCCCCAGCATTTT.

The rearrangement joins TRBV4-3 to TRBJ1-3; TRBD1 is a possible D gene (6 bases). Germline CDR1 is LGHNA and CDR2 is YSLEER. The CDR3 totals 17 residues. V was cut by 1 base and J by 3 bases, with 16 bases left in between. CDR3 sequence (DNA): TGCGCCAGCAGCCAAGCAGCTATACAGGGATTTGGAAACACCATATATTTT. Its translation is CASSQAAIQGFGNTIYF.

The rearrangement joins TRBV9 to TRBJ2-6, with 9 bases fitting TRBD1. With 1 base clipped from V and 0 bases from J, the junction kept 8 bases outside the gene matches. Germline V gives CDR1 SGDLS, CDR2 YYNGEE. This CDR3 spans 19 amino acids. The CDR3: CASSVRPGQGISGANVLTF. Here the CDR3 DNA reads TGTGCCAGCAGCGTACGACCCGGACAGGGGATCTCTGGGGCCAACGTCCTGACTTTC.